This TCR beta chain was profiled in a study of blood T cell repertoires in COVID-19. Study details: Sites across the United States, Italy and Spain contributed samples from acute and convalescent COVID-19. PBMCs, B-cell-depleted T cells, or T cells provided the cDNA or gDNA that made up the material.

The CDR3 has 15 residues. Germline-derived CDR1 and CDR2 are SGDLS and YYNGEE. V shed 6 bases and J shed 7 bases, with 20 bases lying between them. Original data processing: Reference gene primers were amplified, and this amplification served to estimate nucleated cell counts. Using immunoSEQ multiplex PCR, the repertoire was profiled, and TCRdb retains in-frame clones only, with some absent. The D gene and trimming were derived from the DNA, and the V and J assignments and clone size from that table. The repertoire holds fewer than 350,000 clones, with roughly 86% as singletons. The sequenced sample was peripheral blood. The chain is built from TRBV9 and TRBJ2-1; D is possibly TRBD2 (6 bases). The clonotype originates from a young man with active or convalescent COVID-19. This chain's CDR3 is CASTPRGEVENEQFF. Here the CDR3 DNA reads TGTGCCAGCACCCCTCGCGGGGAAGTTGAAAATGAGCAGTTCTTC.